The clone carrying this T cell receptor (beta chain) has just a few counts. The antigen is not known. TCRdb re-called the RT-PCR reads with MiXCR, one entry per CDR3 protein. Of around 200,000 distinct CDR3 sequences in the sample, 9.2% were seen once. The sample comes from a study of response to subunit inactivated influenza vaccine. General study results and limits: Authors suggested each seasonal influenza vaccination recruits few new T cells.

V was shortened by 3 bases and J by 11 bases, with 14 bases between the two germline ends. This CDR3 spans 13 amino acids. Germline CDR1 is SGHDN and CDR2 is FVKESK. The genes are TRBV14 and TRBJ2-1; tentatively, D is TRBD1 or TRBD2 (5 bases each). The sequence came from a man aged 45-65 years who received an inactivated influenza vaccine. The sequencing used non-naive T cells sorted from PBMCs, collected on the day of vaccination. The CDR3 nucleotides are TGTGCCAGCAGCCAGATAGGGAAGGGACAGCAGTTCTTC. It specifies CASSQIGKGQQFF.